Listed below are T cell receptor beta chains from one sample, sequenced in a study of blood T cell repertoires in COVID-19. Using immunoSEQ multiplex PCR, the repertoire was profiled, and TCRdb retains in-frame clones only, with some absent. The table lists about 230,000 clones, 65% to 90% of them singletons. Material for sequencing was peripheral blood. The source of these receptors is a woman aged 50 to 60 with acute or convalescent COVID-19. CDR3s include the opening cysteine and the closing phenylalanine or tryptophan. D genes are given only for firm matches. Clone size is given for some rows only: seen once, a few or many times, or a class if the clone is expanded.

DNA: TGCAGCGTCCAGACTAGCGGGGTTAGCTCCTACAATGAGCAGTTCTTC; CDR3: CSVQTSGVSSYNEQFF; size: -; J: TRBJ2-1; V: TRBV29-1; D: TRBD2
DNA: TGCGCCAGCAGCCAAGAAGCCGGGACAGACTATGGCTACACCTTC; CDR3: CASSQEAGTDYGYTF; size: -; J: TRBJ1-2; V: TRBV4-3; D: TRBD1
DNA: TGTGCCAGCAGCGTCCAATACGCAGGAGATACGCAGTATTTT; CDR3: CASSVQYAGDTQYF; size: -; J: TRBJ2-3; V: TRBV9; D: -
DNA: TGTGCCAGCAGCCAGTCGCAGGGTGGCGGCTACACCTTC; CDR3: CASSQSQGGGYTF; size: -; J: TRBJ1-2; V: TRBV3-1/TRBV3-2; D: -
DNA: TGTGCCAGCAGTTCGCGGACAGGGGTCGGCGAGCAGTACTTC; CDR3: CASSSRTGVGEQYF; size: -; J: TRBJ2-7; V: TRBV7-8; D: TRBD1
DNA: TGTGCCACCAGTGATTCCCACAGGTCCCTCAGAGAGACCCAGTACTTC; CDR3: CATSDSHRSLRETQYF; size: -; J: TRBJ2-5; V: TRBV24-1; D: -
DNA: TGTGCCAGCAGCGTAGGGACAGGGGCTGAGGAGACCCAGTACTTC; CDR3: CASSVGTGAEETQYF; size: -; J: TRBJ2-5; V: TRBV9; D: TRBD1
DNA: TGTGCCAGCAGTTATAGTAGCGGGGGCCCTAACACCGGGGAGCTGTTTTTT; CDR3: CASSYSSGGPNTGELFF; size: -; J: TRBJ2-2; V: TRBV6-2/TRBV6-3; D: TRBD2
DNA: TGTGCCAGCAGTGAACGGACTAGCGGCTACGAGCAGTACTTC; CDR3: CASSERTSGYEQYF; size: -; J: TRBJ2-7; V: TRBV2; D: TRBD2
DNA: TGTGCCAGCAGTTCGAGGGGGGGCACTGAAGCTTTCTTT; CDR3: CASSSRGGTEAFF; size: -; J: TRBJ1-1; V: TRBV6-4; D: -
DNA: TGTGCCAGCAGCGAGGCCCTGACTAGCGGGTCGGGGCGCGAGCAGTACTTC; CDR3: CASSEALTSGSGREQYF; size: -; J: TRBJ2-7; V: TRBV9; D: TRBD2
DNA: TGTGCCAGCAGCCGGGACAGCTCGGTAAATCAGCCCCAGCATTTT; CDR3: CASSRDSSVNQPQHF; size: few; J: TRBJ1-5; V: TRBV3-1/TRBV3-2; D: TRBD1
DNA: TGTGCCAGCAGCCAAGTTGGACAGAGCACAGATACGCAGTATTTT; CDR3: CASSQVGQSTDTQYF; size: -; J: TRBJ2-3; V: TRBV3-1/TRBV3-2; D: -
DNA: TGTGCCAGCAGTTTCCCACTGACTGGAAATCAGCCCCAGCATTTT; CDR3: CASSFPLTGNQPQHF; size: -; J: TRBJ1-5; V: TRBV6-2/TRBV6-3; D: -
DNA: TGTGCCAGCAGTTTACTACAGGGTTCGGAGACCCAGTACTTC; CDR3: CASSLLQGSETQYF; size: -; J: TRBJ2-5; V: TRBV27; D: -
DNA: TGTGCCAGCGGGGGGAACTCTGGGGAGACCCAGTACTTC; CDR3: CASGGNSGETQYF; size: -; J: TRBJ2-5; V: TRBV7-3; D: -
DNA: TGTGCCAGCAGCCCCGGGACAGGGACTGAAGCTTTCTTT; CDR3: CASSPGTGTEAFF; size: -; J: TRBJ1-1; V: TRBV3-1/TRBV3-2; D: TRBD1
DNA: TGTGCCAGCAGCTTAGCACGGGGGAACACTGAAGCTTTCTTT; CDR3: CASSLARGNTEAFF; size: -; J: TRBJ1-1; V: TRBV7-8; D: -
DNA: TGTGCCAGCTCCTCTAGCGGGAGAGGGCCCTACGAGCAGTACTTC; CDR3: CASSSSGRGPYEQYF; size: -; J: TRBJ2-7; V: TRBV18; D: TRBD2
DNA: TGTGCCAGCAGTTTTTGGGCAGGGGGCGCAGAGACCCAGTACTTC; CDR3: CASSFWAGGAETQYF; size: -; J: TRBJ2-5; V: TRBV27; D: TRBD1
DNA: TGTGCCAGCAGTACGGCGGAAGATAGCAATCAGCCCCAGCATTTT; CDR3: CASSTAEDSNQPQHF; size: -; J: TRBJ1-5; V: TRBV27; D: -
DNA: TGTGCCTGGAGTGCGATAAGCGAGCAGTTCTTC; CDR3: CAWSAISEQFF; size: -; J: TRBJ2-1; V: TRBV30; D: -